The following is a TCR beta chain sequence with its context. Germline values: CDR1 DFQATT, CDR2 SNEGSKA (reference sequence). The CDR3 is 14 amino acids. The source of the sample is a study of T cells expressing NK-cell markers. Turning to the study itself: It was sorted CD3+CD56-NKG2C+, CD3+CD56+NKG2C- and CD3+CD56+NKG2C+ T cells that provided the TCR beta repertoires. Seven of the eight sequenced donors were classified as HCMV-seropositive, and one was classified as seronegative.

No DNA is given; TCRdb re-called the 5' RACE reads and lists each CDR3 protein once. The sample data list a few hundred thousand distinct CDR3 sequences. This TCR was recovered from a man aged 18 to 35 in good health. The J gene is TRBJ2-7, the V gene TRBV20-1. The material sequenced was blood T cells: a sorted CD56 or NKG2C T cell subset, CD4+ or CD8+ T cells, or bulk PBMC T cells (not recorded which). The CDR3 here is CSASWVGSRYEQYF.